The entry that follows covers one T cell receptor (beta chain) sequence. The data derive from a study of PD-L1 blockade in urothelial cancer. Study as a whole: In the mid-2010s, patients got going on atezolizumab, taking 1,200 mg intravenously every 3 weeks. Between 0 and 3 chemotherapy regimens preceded treatment for each patient. Typically, measured as a median, blood samples had 110,000 to 150,000 T cells.

Method: immunoSEQ multiplex PCR; TCRdb's copy keeps in-frame clones and lacks some. Seen here are about 74,000 clones, 85% to 90% observed once, and the top ten hold roughly 4.7%. V was clipped by 5 bases and J by 4 bases; unmatched bases: 1. Germline CDR1 and CDR2: MNHNY and SVGAGI (reference sequence). This CDR3 is built from 14 residues. Time point of the sample: pretreatment peripheral blood. The chain joins TRBV6-6 to TRBJ2-2, with 10 nucleotides matching TRBD2. This TCR was recovered from a man between 65 and 79 years old with urothelial cancer. The starting material was PBMCs, obtained around atezolizumab (anti-PD-L1) treatment. CDR3 amino acids: CASSGLAVTGELFF. The DNA of the CDR3 is TGTGCCAGCAGTGGACTAGCGGTCACCGGGGAGCTGTTTTTT.